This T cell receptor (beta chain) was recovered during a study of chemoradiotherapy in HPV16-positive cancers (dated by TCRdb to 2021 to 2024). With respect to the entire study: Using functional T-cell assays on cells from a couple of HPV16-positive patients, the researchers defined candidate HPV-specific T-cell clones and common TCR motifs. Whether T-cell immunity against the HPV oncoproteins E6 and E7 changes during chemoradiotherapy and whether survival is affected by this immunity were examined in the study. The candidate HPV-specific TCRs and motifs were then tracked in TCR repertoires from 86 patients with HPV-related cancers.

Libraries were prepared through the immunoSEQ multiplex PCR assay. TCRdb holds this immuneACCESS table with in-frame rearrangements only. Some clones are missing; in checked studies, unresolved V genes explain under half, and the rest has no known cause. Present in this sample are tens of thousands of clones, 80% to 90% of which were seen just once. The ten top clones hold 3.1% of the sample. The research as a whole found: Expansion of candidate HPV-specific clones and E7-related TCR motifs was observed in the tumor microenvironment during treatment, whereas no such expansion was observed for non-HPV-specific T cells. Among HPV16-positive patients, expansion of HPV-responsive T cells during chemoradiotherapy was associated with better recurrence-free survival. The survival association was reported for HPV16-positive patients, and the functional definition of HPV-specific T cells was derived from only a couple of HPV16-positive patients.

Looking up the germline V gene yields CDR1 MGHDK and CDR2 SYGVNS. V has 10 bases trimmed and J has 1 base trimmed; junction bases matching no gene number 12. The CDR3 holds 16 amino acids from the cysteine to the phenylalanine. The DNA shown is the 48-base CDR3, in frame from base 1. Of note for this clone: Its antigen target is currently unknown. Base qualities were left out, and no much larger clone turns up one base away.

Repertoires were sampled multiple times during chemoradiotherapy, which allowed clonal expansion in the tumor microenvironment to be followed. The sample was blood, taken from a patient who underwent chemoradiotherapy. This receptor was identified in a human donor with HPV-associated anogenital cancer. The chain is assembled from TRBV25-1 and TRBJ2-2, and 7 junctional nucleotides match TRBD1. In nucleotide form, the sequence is TGTGCCACCCTGGGTAGGGGGCCAATGAACACCGGGGAGCTGTTTTTT. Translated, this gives CATLGRGPMNTGELFF.